This T cell receptor (beta chain) was recorded in a study of T cells in Graves' hyperthyroidism and ophthalmopathy. Turning to the study itself: Peripheral blood samples were taken at initial diagnosis, prior to any treatment.

These patients, aged 18 to 65, had recently diagnosed hyperthyroidism lasting under 2 months. This clonotype was picked up many times. RNA transcripts yielded amplified TCR beta CDR3 regions. RT-PCR in the first round (using the HTBI primer set) targeted the TCR CDR3. TCRdb reanalysed the multiplex PCR reads using MiXCR and keeps one entry per CDR3 protein. Of about 180,000 distinct CDR3 sequences listed, over 8% are singletons. The V end lost 8 bases, the J end lost 4 bases, and 11 bases lay between the germline ends. This CDR3 spans 12 amino acids. Germline lookup yields CDR1 MNHNS and CDR2 SASEGT. J is TRBJ1-1 and V is TRBV6-1; a weak D match, TRBD1 (6 bases). The TCR originated in a woman between 18 and 29 years old with Graves' hyperthyroidism that later progressed to Graves' ophthalmopathy. The sequencing input was blood. The CDR3 sequence: CASLRGSTEAFF. As DNA, the CDR3 is TGTGCCAGCCTAAGGGGGTCCACTGAAGCTTTCTTT.